The T cell receptor (beta chain) described here comes from a study of T cells after yellow fever vaccination. Study background: When fractions had low cell numbers, they were prepared with SMART-Seq v4 Ultra Low Input.

TCRdb reanalysed the 5' RACE reads using MiXCR and keeps one entry per CDR3 protein. The profile shows 200,000 to 300,000 distinct CDR3 sequences, approximately 6.7% of them singletons. Note on this clonotype: Its cognate antigen is unknown.

Findings and caveats of the study: By day 5 rather than day 15, the secondary response had peaked, though it was weaker. Overall, a small share of clonotypes was seen in both CD4 and CD8 compartments. Contaminants from the bulk population, in the form of abundant clonotypes, could be found in FACS-sorted repertoires.

The receptor was derived from a man aged 25-45 years who received the YFV17D yellow fever vaccine. The sequences come from CD4+ T cells sorted from PBMCs, collected on the day of the yellow fever booster vaccination.

DNA of the CDR3: TGTGCCACCAGCAGAGATTCAGGGAAGACCCAGTACTTC. Protein: CATSRDSGKTQYF. J is TRBJ2-5 and V is TRBV15; possibly TRBD1 for D (5 bases). This CDR3 is built from 13 residues. The germline CDR1 and CDR2 sequences are LNHNV and YYDKDF (reference sequence). The ends were cut back, 0 bases at V and 6 bases at J, with 8 bases in the middle.